This entry features one TCR beta chain sequence. A much larger clone is a single base away; this may be a read error. V was pared by 5 bases and J by 4 bases, with 12 bases between. Germline V gene lookup returns CDR1 DFQATT and CDR2 SNEGSKA (reference sequence). CDR3 length: 12 amino acids. The data originate from a study of T cells in Graves' hyperthyroidism and ophthalmopathy. Regions amplified from RNA transcripts were the TCR beta CDR3 regions. The TCR CDR3 first-round RT-PCR relied on the HTBI primer set. In TCRdb, the multiplex PCR reads were re-called with MiXCR into one record per CDR3 protein. Found here are about 560,000 distinct CDR3 sequences, 46% of them singletons; the top ten hold about 7.9%.

This TCR was sampled from a woman under 30 with Graves' hyperthyroidism. The sample consisted of peripheral blood or thyroid tissue (not recorded which). The genes are TRBV20-1 and TRBJ2-7; D is undetermined. CDR3 sequence (DNA): TGCAGTGCTGGACCCGACCTTTACGAGCAGTACTTC. Translating it yields CSAGPDLYEQYF.